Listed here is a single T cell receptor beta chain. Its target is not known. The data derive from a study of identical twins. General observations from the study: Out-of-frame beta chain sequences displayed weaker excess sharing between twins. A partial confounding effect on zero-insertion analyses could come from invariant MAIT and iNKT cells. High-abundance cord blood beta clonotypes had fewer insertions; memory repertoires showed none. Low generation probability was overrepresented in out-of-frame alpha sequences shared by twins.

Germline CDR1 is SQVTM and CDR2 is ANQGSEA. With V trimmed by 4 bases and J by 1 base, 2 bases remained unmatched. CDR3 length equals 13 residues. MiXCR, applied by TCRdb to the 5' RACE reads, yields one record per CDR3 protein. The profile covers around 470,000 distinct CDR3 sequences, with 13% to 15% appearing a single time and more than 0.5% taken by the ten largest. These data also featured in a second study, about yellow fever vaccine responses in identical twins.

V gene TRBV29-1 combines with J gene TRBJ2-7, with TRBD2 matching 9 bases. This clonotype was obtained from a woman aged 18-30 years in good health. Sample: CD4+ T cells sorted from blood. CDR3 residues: CSVVSGSSYEQYF. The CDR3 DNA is TGCAGCGTTGTTAGCGGGAGTTCCTACGAGCAGTACTTC.